The 31 T cell receptor beta chains below all came from one sample that was sequenced in a study of response to subunit inactivated influenza vaccine. TCRdb reanalysed the RT-PCR reads using MiXCR and keeps one entry per CDR3 protein. The sample shows 700,000 to 900,000 distinct CDR3 sequences, 20% to 25% of them seen only once. The sequencing here drew on PBMCs from blood, taken approximately 5 days after vaccination. These receptors originate from a man aged 50 or older who received an inactivated influenza vaccine.

A few counts support this clonotype. The chain joins TRBV13 to TRBJ2-5; TRBD2 aligns across 9 bases. CDR1 and CDR2 from the germline V gene are PRHDT and FYEKMQ (reference sequence). V gave up 5 bases and J gave up 3 bases; unmatched junction bases: 7. The CDR3 sequence is 15 residues long. In DNA form, the CDR3 reads TGTGCCAGCAGCGAGACGGGACTAGCAAAAGAGACCCAGTACTTC. It encodes CASSETGLAKETQYF.

This chain uses TRBV20-1 with TRBJ2-1, with 9 bases matching TRBD2. Trimming took 7 bases from V and 8 from J; bases not matched to a gene: 6. Germline V gene lookup returns CDR1 DFQATT and CDR2 SNEGSKA (reference sequence). This CDR3 has 12 amino acids. In DNA form, the CDR3 reads TGCAGTGGTAGCGGGAGAGTGGATGAGCAGTTCTTC. This encodes CSGSGRVDEQFF.

The rearrangement links TRBV7-9 to TRBJ1-5; D unclear. CDR3 size: 13 residues. V was pared by 7 bases and J by 1 base, with 8 bases between. The germline V gene has CDR1 SEHNR and CDR2 FQNEAQ (reference sequence). This chain's CDR3 is CASNSGSNQPQHF. The CDR3 DNA follows: TGTGCCAGCAACTCCGGGAGCAATCAGCCCCAGCATTTT.

With respect to this clonotype: The CDR3 carries no conserved terminal phenylalanine or tryptophan, so it likely arises from a read error. The chain has TRBV16 and TRBJ2-7; TRBD1 matches 8 bases. Looked up from germline, CDR1 is KGHSY and CDR2 is FQNENV. The CDR3 is 14 amino acids. With 4 bases clipped from V and 0 bases from J, the junction kept 2 bases outside the gene matches. CDR3 sequence (DNA): TGTGCCAGCAGCCGAGGACAGGGCTCCTACGAGCAGTACTTA. Its protein is CASSRGQGSYEQYL.

This chain joins TRBV28 and TRBJ1-6; the D gene is possibly TRBD1 (6 bases). Between the trimmed V and J ends, which lost 7 bases and 8 bases, there was a span of 15 bases. The CDR3 runs 14 residues. Looked up from germline, CDR1 is MDHEN and CDR2 is SYDVKM. As DNA, the CDR3 is TGTGCCAGCAACCTGGGAGGGGGGTATTCACCCCTCCACTTT. It encodes CASNLGGGYSPLHF. Drawing the rest from reference TRBV28 and TRBJ1-6, the complete variable domain is DVKVTQSSRYLVKRTGEKVFLECVQDMDHENMFWYRQDPGLGLRLIYFSYDVKMKEKGDIPEGYSVSREKKERFSLILESASTNQTSMYLCASNLGGGYSPLHFGNGTRLTVT.

This clonotype was seen a handful of times. The V gene is TRBV10-3, the J gene TRBJ2-1; TRBD2 aligns across 14 bases. Germline V gives CDR1 ENHRY, CDR2 SYGVKD. Unmatched junction bases numbered 6, after V lost 3 bases and J lost 8 bases. The CDR3 extends over 16 amino acids. The CDR3 DNA follows: TGTGCCATCAGTGACCCGACTAGCGGGAGGGCCCATGAGCAGTTCTTC. It yields the protein CAISDPTSGRAHEQFF.

The chain couples TRBV9 to TRBJ2-3; 9 nucleotides match TRBD2. Germline trimming cut 2 bases from V and 4 bases from J; bases unmatched to any gene: 14. The V gene's germline CDR1 is SGDLS and CDR2 YYNGEE. The CDR3 is 18 amino acids. The CDR3 DNA sequence: TGTGCCAGCAGCGTTGAGCGGGAGGTGCCACTCCCCGCAGATACGCAGTATTTT. Translating gives CASSVEREVPLPADTQYF.

This clonotype was seen a few times. The chain combines TRBV6-1 with TRBJ2-3, with a tentative D call TRBD1 (5 bases). Germline values: CDR1 MNHNS, CDR2 SASEGT. The CDR3 is 15 amino acids. Trimming took 6 bases from V and 1 from J, leaving 14 bases between them. This chain's CDR3 is CASSRAELRTDTQYF. The DNA of the CDR3 is TGTGCCAGCAGCAGGGCGGAGCTCCGCACAGATACGCAGTATTTT.

Ten or more counts support this clonotype. V usage is TRBV20-1 and J usage is TRBJ2-7; TRBD2 agrees at 14 bases. The CDR3 is 15 residues long. Germline trimming cut 4 bases from V and 0 bases from J; bases unmatched to any gene: 2. Per the germline V gene, CDR1 is DFQATT and CDR2 is SNEGSKA (reference sequence). This CDR3 is CSAIGTSGSSYEQYF. DNA for the CDR3: TGCAGTGCTATCGGGACTAGCGGGAGCTCCTACGAGCAGTACTTC.

A few counts support this clonotype. The rearrangement links TRBV10-3 to TRBJ2-3, with a possible D match to TRBD1 (6 bases). The germline gives CDR1 ENHRY, CDR2 SYGVKD. The CDR3 is made up of 16 amino acids. Trimming stripped 3 bases from V and 0 bases from J, with 13 bases between. The CDR3 sequence: CAISDRQDISTDTQYF. The CDR3 coding sequence is TGTGCCATCAGTGACCGACAGGATATTAGCACAGATACGCAGTATTTT.

This clonotype was seen a handful of times. The chain joins TRBV9 to TRBJ2-1; 12 bases match TRBD2. The CDR3 is made up of 15 amino acids. V shed 0 bases, J shed 7 bases, and the junction held 2 bases outside the gene matches. The germline gives CDR1 SGDLS, CDR2 YYNGEE. The CDR3 region is CASSVAGLAGNEQFF. The DNA of the CDR3 is TGTGCCAGCAGCGTAGCTGGACTAGCGGGAAATGAGCAGTTCTTC. The complete variable domain, with remaining parts taken from reference TRBV9 and TRBJ2-1, reads DSGVTQTPKHLITATGQRVTLRCSPRSGDLSVYWYQQSLDQGLQFLIQYYNGEERAKGNILERFSAQQFPDLHSELNLSSLELGDSALYFCASSVAGLAGNEQFFGPGTRLTVL.

This clonotype has a count of ten or more. The rearrangement uses TRBV19 and TRBJ2-5, with 8 nucleotides matching TRBD2. V was pared by 5 bases and J by 4 bases, with 3 bases of the junction left unmatched. The CDR3 has 13 residues. Germline lookup yields CDR1 LNHDA and CDR2 SQIVND (reference sequence). The CDR3 DNA reads as TGTGCCAGTAGTTTTACTAGCGGAGAGACCCAGTACTTC. Translation gives CASSFTSGETQYF. The full variable domain, with the rest looked up from reference TRBV19 and TRBJ2-5, is DGGITQSPKYLFRKEGQNVTLSCEQNLNHDAMYWYRQDPGQGLRLIYYSQIVNDFQKGDIAEGYSVSREKKESFPLTVTSAQKNPTAFYLCASSFTSGETQYFGPGTRLLVL.

The chain couples TRBV20-1 to TRBJ2-7; 9 bases are a match to TRBD1. V was pared by 5 bases and J by 5 bases, with 7 bases of the junction left unmatched. CDR1 is DFQATT and CDR2 is SNEGSKA in the germline V gene (reference sequence). The CDR3 loop spans 13 amino acids. The CDR3 loop is CSAARQGVDEQYF. CDR3 nucleotides: TGCAGTGCTGCACGACAGGGGGTCGACGAGCAGTACTTC.

This clonotype was seen only a few times. V is TRBV6-5 and J is TRBJ2-1; D perhaps matches TRBD1 (5 bases). The CDR3 is 15 amino acids. With 4 bases removed from V and 0 bases from J, the gap between germline ends came to 10 bases. The germline V gene encodes CDR1 MNHEY and CDR2 SVGAGI. The DNA for the CDR3 is TGTGCCAGCAGTTCAGAAACAGGCTCCTACAATGAGCAGTTCTTC. This encodes CASSSETGSYNEQFF.

This clonotype showed up just a few times. V usage is TRBV7-2 and J usage is TRBJ2-5; D gene unclear. Germline CDR1 SGHTA, CDR2 FQGNSA. The CDR3 runs 14 residues. V lost 4 bases, J lost 3 bases, and 12 bases lay in between. The CDR3 loop is CASSSRRPEETQYF. Written as DNA, the CDR3 is TGTGCCAGCAGCTCGCGTCGACCAGAAGAGACCCAGTACTTC.

In this sample, this clonotype turned up once. The J gene is TRBJ2-7, the V gene TRBV7-9; tentatively, D is TRBD2 (6 bases). The CDR3 is made up of 11 amino acids. The germline CDR1 and CDR2 sequences are SEHNR and FQNEAQ (reference sequence). The germline V and J ends were trimmed by 6 bases and 8 bases, with 11 bases remaining between them. The CDR3 DNA sequence: TGTGCCAGCAGTCCCGGGACTCAGCAGTACTTC. Protein sequence: CASSPGTQQYF.

The chain couples TRBV11-2 to TRBJ2-5, with D perhaps matching TRBD1 or TRBD2 (5 bases each). The length of the CDR3 is 16 residues. Trimming removed 3 bases from V and 5 bases from J, with 19 bases in between. CDR1 is SGHAT, CDR2 FQNNGV, per germline. Here the CDR3 reads CASSFRYLTEGETQYF. CDR3 nucleotides: TGTGCCAGCAGCTTCCGATACTTAACAGAGGGGGAGACCCAGTACTTC. The entire variable domain, with the rest obtained from reference TRBV11-2 and TRBJ2-5, is as follows: EAGVAQSPRYKIIEKRQSVAFWCNPISGHATLYWYQQILGQGPKLLIQFQNNGVVDDSQLPKDRFSAERLKGVDSTLKIQPAKLEDSAVYLCASSFRYLTEGETQYFGPGTRLLVL.

This clonotype occurred a few times. This rearrangement joins TRBV12-3 or TRBV12-4 to TRBJ1-3; maybe TRBD1 (6 bases). The CDR3 consists of 15 residues. Trimming stripped 6 bases from V and 0 bases from J, with 12 bases between. CDR3 amino acids: CASRPDRYSGNTIYF. The DNA for the CDR3 is TGTGCCAGCAGACCCGACAGGTACTCTGGAAACACCATATATTTT.

The chain links TRBV5-1 to TRBJ2-4; perhaps TRBD1 as D (6 bases). Germline lookup yields CDR1 SGHRS and CDR2 YFSETQ. The CDR3 contains 14 residues. V was cut by 4 bases and J by 6 bases, with 14 bases left in between. The CDR3 here is CASSPGDNVNIQYF. The CDR3 DNA reads TGCGCCAGCAGCCCCGGGGACAACGTAAACATTCAGTACTTC.

The chain recombines TRBV2 with TRBJ1-3, with D uncertain. V was trimmed by 2 bases and J by 1 base, leaving 3 bases between them. In germline, CDR1 is SNHLY, CDR2 FYNNEI. The CDR3 loop spans 13 amino acids. CDR3 protein: CASSERSGNTIYF. CDR3 coding DNA: TGTGCCAGCAGTGAAAGATCTGGAAACACCATATATTTT.

There are a few counts of this clonotype. This chain connects TRBV12-3 or TRBV12-4 to TRBJ1-5; 11 nucleotides agree with TRBD1. The CDR3 has 15 residues. V lost 4 bases, J lost 11 bases, and 10 bases stayed unmatched. The DNA for the CDR3 is TGTGCCAGCAGTTACCGGGACAGGGGGATTGGGTCCCAGCATTTT. Its translation: CASSYRDRGIGSQHF.

This clonotype has a single count. This sequence joins TRBV7-9 and TRBJ2-7, with D maybe TRBD1 (5 bases). The germline CDR1 and CDR2 sequences are SEHNR and FQNEAQ (reference sequence). The CDR3 is 14 residues long. The V and J ends lost 6 bases and 3 bases respectively, with 15 bases between them. The CDR3 sequence is CASRRQSGFYEQYF. In DNA form, the CDR3 reads TGTGCCAGCAGGCGACAGTCGGGTTTCTACGAGCAGTACTTC.

The chain couples TRBV5-1 to TRBJ2-7; tentatively, D is TRBD1 (5 bases). Trimming removed 0 bases at V and 0 bases at J, with 10 bases between. The germline gives CDR1 SGHRS, CDR2 YFSETQ. The CDR3 sequence is 15 residues long. The CDR3 sequence: CASSLVDRLSYEQYF. The DNA for the CDR3 is TGCGCCAGCAGCTTGGTTGACAGACTCTCCTACGAGCAGTACTTC.

V gene TRBV7-7 combines with J gene TRBJ2-1; 10 bases agree with TRBD2. V lost 2 bases, J lost 5 bases, and 9 bases stayed unmatched. Looked up from germline, CDR1 is SSHAT and CDR2 is FNYEAQ (reference sequence). The CDR3 spans 17 residues. The CDR3 sequence: CASSLRVEAGGDNEQFF. CDR3 in DNA: TGTGCCAGCAGCTTACGGGTGGAAGCGGGAGGGGACAATGAGCAGTTCTTC.

This clonotype was observed a handful of times. This chain joins TRBV12-3 or TRBV12-4 and TRBJ2-3; D possibly corresponds to TRBD1 (6 bases). Deletions cut 1 base from V and 4 bases from J, with 12 bases between. This CDR3 is 15 amino acids long. The CDR3 nucleotides are TGTGCCAGCAGTTTAGTTGCCAGGGGAGCAGATACGCAGTATTTT. This encodes CASSLVARGADTQYF.

This clonotype has more than one count but fewer than ten. The chain links TRBV7-3 to TRBJ2-4; 10 positions match TRBD1. The CDR3 totals 17 residues. The V gene's germline CDR1 is SGHTA and CDR2 FQGTGA. V shed 4 bases, J shed 0 bases, and the junction held 6 bases outside the gene matches. The CDR3 loop reads CASSSWTGGVAKNIQYF. CDR3 DNA sequence: TGTGCCAGCAGCTCCTGGACAGGGGGAGTAGCCAAAAACATTCAGTACTTC.

This clonotype was picked up a small number of times. The chain employs TRBV3-1 and TRBJ2-6, with TRBD2 matching over 12 bases. This CDR3 contains 17 residues. V lost 4 bases to trimming and J lost 4 bases; unmatched junction nucleotides: 5. CDR1 is LGHDT, CDR2 YNNKEL, per germline (reference sequence). In nucleotides, the CDR3 is TGTGCCAGCAGCCCTAGCGGGGGGGTTGGAGGGGCCAACGTCCTGACTTTC. Amino acid sequence: CASSPSGGVGGANVLTF.

This clonotype has only a few counts. This chain joins TRBV7-2 and TRBJ1-3; 8 bases fit TRBD1. Looked up from germline, CDR1 is SGHTA and CDR2 is FQGNSA. CDR3 length equals 15 residues. J gave up 1 base and V 3 bases, and 2 bases lay outside the gene matches. The CDR3 DNA reads as TGTGCCAGCAGCTTGCAGGGGGCATCTGGAAACACCATATATTTT. This encodes CASSLQGASGNTIYF.

J is TRBJ2-3 and V is TRBV7-2, with TRBD2 matching over 7 bases. Germline V gives CDR1 SGHTA, CDR2 FQGNSA. The CDR3 extends over 17 amino acids. Germline trimming cut 2 bases from V and 3 bases from J; bases unmatched to any gene: 11. CDR3 protein: CASSLMSTSGGTDTQYF. The DNA for the CDR3 is TGTGCCAGCAGCTTAATGTCCACGTCGGGGGGAACAGATACGCAGTATTTT.

This clonotype was observed a few times. V and J are TRBV28 and TRBJ2-5; D is unclear. The CDR3 has 11 residues. Germline V gives CDR1 MDHEN, CDR2 SYDVKM. Between the trimmed V and J ends, which lost 6 bases and 6 bases, there was a span of 8 bases. The CDR3 spells CASSRSQTQYF. DNA of the CDR3: TGTGCCAGCAGCCGGTCACAGACCCAGTACTTC.

The chain links TRBV29-1 to TRBJ2-3; D not certain. The V end lost 4 bases, the J end lost 6 bases, and 5 bases lay between the germline ends. There are 10 residues in the CDR3. The germline CDR1 and CDR2 sequences are SQVTM and ANQGSEA. The CDR3 protein is CSVVSDTQYF. For the CDR3, the DNA is TGCAGCGTTGTTTCGGATACGCAGTATTTT.